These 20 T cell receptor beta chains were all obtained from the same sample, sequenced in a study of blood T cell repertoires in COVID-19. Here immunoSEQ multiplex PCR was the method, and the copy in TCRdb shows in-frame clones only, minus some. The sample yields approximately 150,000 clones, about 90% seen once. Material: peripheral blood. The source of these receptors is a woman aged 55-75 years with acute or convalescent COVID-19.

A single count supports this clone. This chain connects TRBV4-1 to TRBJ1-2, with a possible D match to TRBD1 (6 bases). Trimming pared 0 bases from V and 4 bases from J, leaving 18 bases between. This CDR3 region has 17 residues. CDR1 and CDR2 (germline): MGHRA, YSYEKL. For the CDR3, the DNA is TGCGCCAGCAGCCAAGATACCGACATGAGGGGGAGCTATGGCTACACCTTC. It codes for CASSQDTDMRGSYGYTF.

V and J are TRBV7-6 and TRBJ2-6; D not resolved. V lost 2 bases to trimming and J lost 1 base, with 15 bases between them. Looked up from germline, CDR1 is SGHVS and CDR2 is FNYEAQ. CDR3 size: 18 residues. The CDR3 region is CASSLSPPFLSGANVLTF. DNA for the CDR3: TGTGCCAGCAGCTTAAGCCCACCGTTCTTATCTGGGGCCAACGTCCTGACTTTC.

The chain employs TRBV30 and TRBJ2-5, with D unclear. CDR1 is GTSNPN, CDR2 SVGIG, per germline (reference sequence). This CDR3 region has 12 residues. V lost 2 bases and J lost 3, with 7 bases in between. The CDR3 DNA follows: TGTGCCTGGAGTTTCGGAGAAGAGACCCAGTACTTC. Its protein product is CAWSFGEETQYF.

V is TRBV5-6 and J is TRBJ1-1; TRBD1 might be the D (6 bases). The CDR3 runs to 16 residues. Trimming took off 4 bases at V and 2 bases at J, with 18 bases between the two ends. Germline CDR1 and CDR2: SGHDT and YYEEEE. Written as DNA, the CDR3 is TGTGCCAGCAGCCGCTCCCCAGGGGCCGCTAACACTGAAGCTTTCTTT. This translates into CASSRSPGAANTEAFF.

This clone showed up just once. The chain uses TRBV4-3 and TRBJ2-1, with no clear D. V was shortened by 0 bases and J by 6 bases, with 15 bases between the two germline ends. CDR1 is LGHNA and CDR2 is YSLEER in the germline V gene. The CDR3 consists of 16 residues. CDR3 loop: CASSQDRAPIPNEQFF. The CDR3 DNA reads TGCGCCAGCAGCCAAGATCGCGCCCCAATACCCAATGAGCAGTTCTTC.

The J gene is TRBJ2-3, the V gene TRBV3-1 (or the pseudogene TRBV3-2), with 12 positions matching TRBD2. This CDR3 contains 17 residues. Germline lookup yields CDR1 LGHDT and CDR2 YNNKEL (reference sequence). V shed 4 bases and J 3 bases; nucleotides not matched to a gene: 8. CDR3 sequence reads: CASSRGLAGSATDTQYF. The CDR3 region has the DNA TGTGCCAGCAGCCGAGGACTAGCGGGGTCAGCTACAGATACGCAGTATTTT.

This CDR3 reads CASSLDGTGAPDGYTF. The CDR3 nucleotides read TGCGCCAGCAGCTTGGACGGGACAGGTGCCCCGGATGGCTACACCTTC. J is TRBJ1-2 and V is TRBV5-1; 8 nucleotides align to TRBD1. From germline, CDR1 is SGHRS and CDR2 YFSETQ. The CDR3 consists of 16 residues. The J segment lost 6 bases and the V segment lost 0 bases, leaving 10 bases of the junction unmatched.

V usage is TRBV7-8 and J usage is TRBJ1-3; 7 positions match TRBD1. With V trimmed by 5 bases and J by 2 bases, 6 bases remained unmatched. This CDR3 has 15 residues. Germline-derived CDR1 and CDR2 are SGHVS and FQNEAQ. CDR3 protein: CASSQQGFAGNTIYF. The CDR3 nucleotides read TGTGCCAGCAGCCAACAGGGGTTTGCTGGAAACACCATATATTTT.

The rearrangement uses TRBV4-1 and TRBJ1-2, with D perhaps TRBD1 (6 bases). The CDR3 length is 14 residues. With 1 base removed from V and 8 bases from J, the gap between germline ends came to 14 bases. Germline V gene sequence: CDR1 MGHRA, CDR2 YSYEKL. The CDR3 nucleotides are TGCGCCAGCAGCCAAGTGGGCAGGGGCCTCGGCTACACCTTC. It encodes CASSQVGRGLGYTF.

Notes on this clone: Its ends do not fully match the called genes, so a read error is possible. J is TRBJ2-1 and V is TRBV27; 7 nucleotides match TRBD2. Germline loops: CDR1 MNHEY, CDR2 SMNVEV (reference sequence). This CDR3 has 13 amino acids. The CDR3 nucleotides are TGTGCCAGCAGTTTACTCCCAGGACTAGAAAGTATCTTC. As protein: CASSLLPGLESIF.

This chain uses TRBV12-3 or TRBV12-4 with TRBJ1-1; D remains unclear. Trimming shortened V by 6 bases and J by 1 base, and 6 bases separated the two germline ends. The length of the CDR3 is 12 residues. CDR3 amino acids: CASSTENTEAFF. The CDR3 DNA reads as TGTGCCAGCAGCACAGAGAACACTGAAGCTTTCTTT.

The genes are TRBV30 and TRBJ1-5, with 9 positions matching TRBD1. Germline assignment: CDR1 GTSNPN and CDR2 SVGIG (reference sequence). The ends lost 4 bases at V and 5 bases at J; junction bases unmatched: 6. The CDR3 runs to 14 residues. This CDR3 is CAWKKGQGYQPQHF. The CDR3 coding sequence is TGTGCCTGGAAGAAGGGACAGGGATATCAGCCCCAGCATTTT.

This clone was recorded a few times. CDR3 DNA sequence: TGTGCCAGCAGCCCTTCCCCGGGACTAGTGGGCGGGGAGCTGTTTTTT. Translated, it gives CASSPSPGLVGGELFF. The chain employs TRBV11-1 and TRBJ2-2; TRBD2 agrees at 8 bases. Germline lookup yields CDR1 SGHAT and CDR2 FQDESV (reference sequence). The CDR3 is made up of 16 amino acids. Unmatched junction bases numbered 12, after V lost 5 bases and J lost 7 bases.

DNA of the CDR3: TGTGCCAGCAGCCCAAGGGACAGGGGGTATCAGCCCCAGCATTTT. As protein: CASSPRDRGYQPQHF. The chain carries TRBV7-2 and TRBJ1-5, with 11 bases lining up with TRBD1. This CDR3 spans 15 amino acids. With V trimmed by 5 bases and J by 5 bases, 5 bases remained unmatched. The germline gives CDR1 SGHTA, CDR2 FQGNSA.

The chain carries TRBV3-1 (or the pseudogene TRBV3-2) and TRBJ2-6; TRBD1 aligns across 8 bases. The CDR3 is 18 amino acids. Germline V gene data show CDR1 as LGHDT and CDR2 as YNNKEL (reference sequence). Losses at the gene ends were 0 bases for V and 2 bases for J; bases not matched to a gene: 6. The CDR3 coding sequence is TGTGCCAGCAGCCAAGAGTGGGACAGGAGAGCTGGGGCCAACGTCCTGACTTTC. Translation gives CASSQEWDRRAGANVLTF.

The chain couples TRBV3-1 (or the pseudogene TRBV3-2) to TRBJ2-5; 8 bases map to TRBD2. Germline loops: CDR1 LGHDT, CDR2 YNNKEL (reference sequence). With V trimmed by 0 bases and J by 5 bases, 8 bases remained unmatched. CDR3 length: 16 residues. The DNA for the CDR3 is TGTGCCAGCAGCCAAGATCTCAGCGGGGGATATGAGACCCAGTACTTC. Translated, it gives CASSQDLSGGYETQYF.

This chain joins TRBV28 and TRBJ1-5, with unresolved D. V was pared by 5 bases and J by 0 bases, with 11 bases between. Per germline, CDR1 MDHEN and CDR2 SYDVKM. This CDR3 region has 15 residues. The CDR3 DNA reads TGTGCCAGCAGTCCCCTGACTGGTAGCAATCAGCCCCAGCATTTT. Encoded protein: CASSPLTGSNQPQHF.

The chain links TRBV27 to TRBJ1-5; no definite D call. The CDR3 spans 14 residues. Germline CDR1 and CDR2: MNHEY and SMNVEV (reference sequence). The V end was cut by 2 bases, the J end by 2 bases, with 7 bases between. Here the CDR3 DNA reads TGTGCCAGCAGTTTAGTTATTGGCAATCAGCCCCAGCATTTT. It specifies CASSLVIGNQPQHF.

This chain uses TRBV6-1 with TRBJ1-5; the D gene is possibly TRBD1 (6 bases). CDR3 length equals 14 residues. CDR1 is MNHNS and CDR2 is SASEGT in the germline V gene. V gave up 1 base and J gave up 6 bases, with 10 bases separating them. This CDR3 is CASSEGQVGQPQHF. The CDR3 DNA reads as TGTGCCAGCAGTGAAGGACAGGTTGGTCAGCCCCAGCATTTT.

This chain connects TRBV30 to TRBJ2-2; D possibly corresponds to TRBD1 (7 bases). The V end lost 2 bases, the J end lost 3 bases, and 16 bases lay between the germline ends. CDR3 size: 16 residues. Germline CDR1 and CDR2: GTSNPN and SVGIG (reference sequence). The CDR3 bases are TGTGCCTGGAGTTCAAAGGGGGCGGGATACACCGGGGAGCTGTTTTTT. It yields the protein CAWSSKGAGYTGELFF.